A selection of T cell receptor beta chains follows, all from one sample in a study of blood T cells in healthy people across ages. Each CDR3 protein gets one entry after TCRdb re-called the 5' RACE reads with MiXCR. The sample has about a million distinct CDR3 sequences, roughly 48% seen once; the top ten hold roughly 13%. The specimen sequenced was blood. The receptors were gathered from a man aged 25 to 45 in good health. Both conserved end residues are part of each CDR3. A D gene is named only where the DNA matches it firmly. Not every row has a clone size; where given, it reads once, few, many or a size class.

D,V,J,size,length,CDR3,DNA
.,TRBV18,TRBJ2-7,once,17,CASSSQTRQVTSYEQYF,TGTGCCAGCTCATCCCAAACCCGACAGGTTACCTCCTACGAGCAGTACTTC
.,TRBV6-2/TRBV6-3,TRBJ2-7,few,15,CASSKTEPRSYEQYF,TGTGCCAGCAGCAAAACAGAACCTCGCTCCTACGAGCAGTACTTC
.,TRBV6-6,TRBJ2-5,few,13,CASVRGIQETQYF,TGTGCCAGCGTCCGAGGCATTCAAGAGACCCAGTACTTC
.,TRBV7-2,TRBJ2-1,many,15,CASNPVGGSYNEQFF,TGTGCCAGCAACCCGGTGGGGGGCTCCTACAATGAGCAGTTCTTC
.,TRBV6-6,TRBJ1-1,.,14,CASSYLRGDTEAFF,TGTGCCAGCAGTTACCTTAGGGGGGACACTGAAGCTTTCTTT
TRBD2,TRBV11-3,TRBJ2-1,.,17,CASSPPGGKGSYNEQFF,TGTGCCAGCAGCCCCCCCGGGGGGAAAGGGTCCTACAATGAGCAGTTCTTC
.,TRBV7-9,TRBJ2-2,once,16,CASSLDQGLITGELFF,TGTGCCAGCAGCTTAGATCAGGGCCTCATCACCGGGGAGCTGTTTTTT
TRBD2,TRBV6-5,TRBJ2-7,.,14,CASRGGLSSYEQYF,TGTGCCAGCAGGGGGGGACTATCCTCCTACGAGCAGTACTTC
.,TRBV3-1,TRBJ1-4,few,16,CASSQDARLGGEKLFF,TGTGCCAGCAGCCAAGATGCGCGGCTGGGAGGAGAAAAACTGTTTTTT
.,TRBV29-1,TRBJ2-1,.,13,CSVEDQRDNEQFF,TGCAGCGTTGAAGATCAGCGAGACAATGAGCAGTTCTTC
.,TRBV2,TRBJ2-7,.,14,CASKSAATLHEQYF,TGTGCCAGCAAGTCGGCAGCTACTCTCCACGAGCAGTACTTC
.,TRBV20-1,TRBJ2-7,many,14,CSARDPGGLYEQYF,TGCAGTGCTAGAGATCCCGGAGGCCTCTACGAGCAGTACTTC
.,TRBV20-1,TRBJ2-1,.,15,CSARDRDNSYNEQFF,TGCAGTGCTAGAGACCGGGACAACTCCTACAATGAGCAGTTCTTC
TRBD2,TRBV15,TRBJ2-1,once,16,CATSRVGLAEGNEQFF,TGTGCCACCAGCAGAGTAGGACTAGCGGAGGGAAATGAACAGTTCTTC
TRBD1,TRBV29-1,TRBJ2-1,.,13,CSLRHRGIDEQFF,TGCAGCTTACGACACAGGGGGATCGATGAGCAGTTCTTC
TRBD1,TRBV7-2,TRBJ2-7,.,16,CASSRAPGQGSYEQYF,TGTGCCAGCAGCAGAGCCCCGGGACAGGGATCCTACGAGCAGTACTTC
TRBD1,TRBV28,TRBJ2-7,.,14,CASRTGTGVIEQYF,TGTGCCAGCAGGACCGGGACAGGGGTTATCGAGCAGTACTTC
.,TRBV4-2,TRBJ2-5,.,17,CASSQDAGPLFLEAQYF,TGTGCCAGCAGCCAAGATGCCGGACCCCTCTTCTTGGAGGCCCAGTACTTC
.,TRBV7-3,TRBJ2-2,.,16,CASSLIGVGSTGELFF,TGTGCCAGCAGCTTAATTGGGGTTGGTAGCACCGGGGAGCTGTTTTTT
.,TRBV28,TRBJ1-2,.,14,CASSLLQGGYGYTF,TGTGCCAGCAGCCTACTTCAGGGAGGCTATGGCTACACCTTC
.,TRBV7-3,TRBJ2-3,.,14,CASSEGTGSDTQYF,TGTGCCAGCAGCGAGGGAACAGGTTCGGATACGCAGTATTTT
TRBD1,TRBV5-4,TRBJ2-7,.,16,CASSFFGDRGTYEQYF,TGTGCCAGCAGCTTTTTTGGGGACAGGGGGACCTACGAGCAGTACTTC
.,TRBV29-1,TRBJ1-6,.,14,CSASAGSYNSPLHF,TGCAGCGCCAGCGCAGGCTCCTATAATTCACCCCTCCACTTT
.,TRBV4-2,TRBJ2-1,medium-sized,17,CASSQDLASSAYNEQFF,TGTGCCAGCAGCCAAGATTTGGCTAGCTCAGCCTACAATGAGCAGTTCTTC
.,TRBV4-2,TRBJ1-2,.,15,CASSQALTQGNAYTF,TGTGCCAGCAGCCAGGCGCTGACGCAGGGGAACGCCTACACCTTC
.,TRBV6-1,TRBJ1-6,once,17,CASSPRGAPSYNSPLHF,TGTGCCAGCAGTCCCCGTGGGGCTCCCTCCTATAATTCACCCCTCCACTTT
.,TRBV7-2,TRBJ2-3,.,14,CASSLNGVGDTQYF,TGTGCCAGCAGCTTAAACGGGGTCGGGGATACGCAGTATTTT
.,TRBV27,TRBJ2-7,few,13,CASSLGLDLEQYF,TGTGCCAGCAGTTTGGGGCTAGATCTCGAGCAGTACTTC
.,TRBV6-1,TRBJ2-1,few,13,CASSEPGRGEQFF,TGTGCCAGCAGTGAACCGGGGCGGGGTGAGCAGTTCTTC